The clone carrying this T cell receptor beta chain was seen more than once but under ten times. The target antigen is unknown. V dropped 0 bases and J dropped 0 bases, with 9 bases sitting between them. The CDR3 is 15 residues long. Germline-derived CDR1 and CDR2 are SGHNT and YYREEE (reference sequence). This sample stems from a study of a mutant IDH1 vaccine in newly diagnosed glioma. Background on the study: The V12 visit happened in week 35, and the V13 visit happened in week 47.

The protocol was immunoSEQ multiplex PCR, while the TCRdb copy is restricted to in-frame clones and leaves out a portion. The sample records some 42,000 clones, approximately 80% being singletons. Time point: week 35, safety follow-up. It was 300 ug of mutant IDH1 20-mer peptide that made up each vaccine dose, given with topical imiquimod. In weeks 1, 3, 5, 7, 11, 15, 19 and 23, patients were vaccinated. Study-level points and caveats: Most patients, approximately 93%, showed vaccine-induced immune responses.

The chain joins TRBV5-4 to TRBJ1-2, with a tentative D call TRBD1 (6 bases). Sequencing used PBMCs, obtained from a glioma patient whose treatment included an IDH1 peptide vaccine. The receptor was isolated from a woman aged 45-59 years with glioma. CDR3 DNA sequence: TGTGCCAGCAGCTTGGGAGGGGGAGCTAACTATGGCTACACCTTC. It yields the protein CASSLGGGANYGYTF.